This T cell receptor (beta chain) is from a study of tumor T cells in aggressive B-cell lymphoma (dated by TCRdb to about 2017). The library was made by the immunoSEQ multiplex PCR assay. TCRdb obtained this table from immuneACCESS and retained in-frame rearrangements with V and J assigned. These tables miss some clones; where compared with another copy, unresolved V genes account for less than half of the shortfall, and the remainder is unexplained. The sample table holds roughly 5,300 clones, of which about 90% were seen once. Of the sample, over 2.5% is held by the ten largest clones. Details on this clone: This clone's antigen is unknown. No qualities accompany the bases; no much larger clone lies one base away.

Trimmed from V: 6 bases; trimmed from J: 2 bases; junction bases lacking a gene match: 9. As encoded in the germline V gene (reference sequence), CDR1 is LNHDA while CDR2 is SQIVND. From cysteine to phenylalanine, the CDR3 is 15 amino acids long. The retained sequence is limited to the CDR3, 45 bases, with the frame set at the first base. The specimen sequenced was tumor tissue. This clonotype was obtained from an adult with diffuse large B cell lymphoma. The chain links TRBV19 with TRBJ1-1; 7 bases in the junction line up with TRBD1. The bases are TGTGCCAGTAGCTCCCGGGCAGGGGGAAACACTGAAGCTTTCTTT. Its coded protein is CASSSRAGGNTEAFF.